The next 18 T cell receptor beta chains were all read from a single sample in a study of TIL therapy for anti-PD-1-resistant metastatic lung cancer. Time point here: pre-treatment sample, taken before nivolumab and TIL therapy. The libraries were made with immunoSEQ v3. Only in-frame clones appear in the TCRdb table, and some are missing; sequencing was by immunoSEQ multiplex PCR. Here the sample spans about 19,000 clones, roughly 85% being singletons. Sample: blood, taken at baseline. These receptors were collected from a person between 25 and 80 years old with non-small cell lung cancer.

The genes are TRBV5-1 and TRBJ2-5; 9 bases are a match to TRBD1. The junction had 4 bases not matched to a gene; V was cut back by 3 bases and J by 1 base. In germline, CDR1 is SGHRS, CDR2 YFSETQ. The CDR3 runs 15 residues. The CDR3 loop reads CASSSGQGFQETQYF. In DNA, the CDR3 is TGCGCCAGCAGCTCCGGACAGGGGTTCCAAGAGACCCAGTACTTC.

This clone has only a few counts. J is TRBJ2-1 and V is TRBV27; TRBD2 matches 9 bases. Germline assignment: CDR1 MNHEY and CDR2 SMNVEV (reference sequence). The CDR3 length is 17 residues. Losses at the gene ends were 7 bases for V and 0 bases for J; bases not matched to a gene: 10. The CDR3 here is CASTPRAGGFSYNEQFF. The CDR3 region has the DNA TGTGCCAGCACCCCGAGGGCGGGGGGGTTCTCCTACAATGAGCAGTTCTTC.

The chain is built from TRBV6-1 and TRBJ2-3, with D perhaps matching TRBD2 (5 bases). The germline V gene has CDR1 MNHNS and CDR2 SASEGT. The V end was cut by 6 bases, the J end by 4 bases, with 20 bases between. This CDR3 spans 16 amino acids. The CDR3 DNA follows: TGTGCCAGCAGGGAATTCGGTGGAGGAAGCCCAGATACGCAGTATTTT. It yields the protein CASREFGGGSPDTQYF.

The chain uses TRBV24-1 and TRBJ2-5; D remains ambiguous. V lost 6 bases to trimming and J lost 0 bases, with 7 bases between them. This CDR3 contains 13 residues. The germline gives CDR1 KGHDR, CDR2 SFDVKD. CDR3 sequence reads: CATSRPDQETQYF. The CDR3 DNA follows: TGTGCCACCAGTCGACCCGACCAAGAGACCCAGTACTTC.

The genes are TRBV18 and TRBJ1-5; no definite D call. The CDR3 is made up of 13 amino acids. V lost 2 bases, J lost 5 bases, and 7 bases lay in between. Germline assignment: CDR1 KGHSH and CDR2 LQKENI. The DNA for the CDR3 is TGTGCCAGCTCACCAGAGAGCCATCAGCCCCAGCATTTT. It codes for CASSPESHQPQHF.

V usage is TRBV11-3 and J usage is TRBJ2-1; TRBD2 agrees at 9 bases. Germline lookup yields CDR1 SGHNT and CDR2 YENEEA. The CDR3 runs to 15 residues. The V gene end was trimmed by 0 bases and the J gene end by 10 bases; junction bases not matched to a gene: 7. The CDR3 loop is CASSLDRGLAGEQFF. The DNA for the CDR3 is TGTGCCAGCAGCTTAGATCGGGGGCTAGCGGGGGAGCAGTTCTTC.

This clone came up once. The gene calls are TRBV7-2 and TRBJ1-2; D not certain. CDR3 length equals 17 residues. Germline values: CDR1 SGHTA, CDR2 FQGNSA. Trimming took off 5 bases at V and 2 bases at J, with 21 bases between the two ends. For the CDR3, the DNA is TGTGCCAGCAGCCGCCTTGGGCAAGTCAACCTAAACTATGGCTACACCTTC. Protein: CASSRLGQVNLNYGYTF.

The chain couples TRBV6-4 to TRBJ2-1, with D tentatively TRBD1 (5 bases). The CDR3 has 13 residues. Per the germline V gene, CDR1 is MRHNA and CDR2 is SNTAGT. V lost 0 bases to trimming and J lost 5 bases, with 5 bases between them. The CDR3 loop is CASSDSDNNEQFF. CDR3 coding DNA: TGTGCCAGCAGTGACTCGGACAACAATGAGCAGTTCTTC.

The sample holds a few counts of this clone. The chain links TRBV7-9 to TRBJ1-2; no definite D call. The germline V gene has CDR1 SEHNR and CDR2 FQNEAQ (reference sequence). The CDR3 is 12 amino acids. The V end was cut by 7 bases, the J end by 3 bases, with 9 bases between. The CDR3 DNA reads TGTGCCAGCACCCTAAGAGACTATGGCTACACCTTC. Translation gives CASTLRDYGYTF.

J is TRBJ2-5 and V is TRBV18; D gene unclear. Per germline, CDR1 KGHSH and CDR2 LQKENI. The V gene lost 3 bases and the J gene lost 4 bases, with 12 bases spanning the gap. The CDR3 spans 14 residues. The CDR3 DNA sequence: TGTGCCAGCTCACCGCCTGGGGTACGAGAGACCCAGTACTTC. Amino acid sequence: CASSPPGVRETQYF.

In this sample, this clone turned up once. The chain carries TRBV25-1 and TRBJ1-6; D perhaps matches TRBD1 (6 bases). Germline CDR1 MGHDK, CDR2 SYGVNS. There are 14 residues in the CDR3. Trimming took off 3 bases at V and 6 bases at J, with 9 bases between the two ends. The CDR3 here is CASSDWTANSPLHF. CDR3 sequence (DNA): TGTGCCAGCAGTGATTGGACAGCTAATTCACCCCTCCACTTT.

This chain uses TRBV6-6 with TRBJ1-1, with 7 bases matching TRBD1. Per germline, CDR1 MNHNY and CDR2 SVGAGI (reference sequence). This CDR3 has 15 amino acids. V shed 5 bases, J shed 0 bases, and the junction held 6 bases outside the gene matches. CDR3 DNA: TGTGCCAGCAGTACATGGGACAGCTTGAACACTGAAGCTTTCTTT. Translating it yields CASSTWDSLNTEAFF.

The genes are TRBV18 and TRBJ1-4; the D gene is possibly TRBD1 (6 bases). The length of the CDR3 is 14 residues. Germline V gene sequence: CDR1 KGHSH, CDR2 LQKENI. V shed 4 bases and J shed 2 bases, with 8 bases lying between them. CDR3 bases: TGTGCCAGCTCACTAGACAGGACTAATGAAAAACTGTTTTTT. Its translation is CASSLDRTNEKLFF.

This clone was seen just once. The chain uses TRBV18 and TRBJ1-1; the D is unclear. CDR3 length equals 14 residues. Deletions cut 3 bases from V and 6 bases from J, with 14 bases between. CDR1 is KGHSH and CDR2 is LQKENI in the germline V gene. The CDR3 sequence: CASSPSGTLAEAFF. DNA of the CDR3: TGTGCCAGCTCACCCTCAGGTACTCTCGCTGAAGCTTTCTTT.

The V call is TRBV5-1, the J call TRBJ2-2, with D perhaps matching TRBD2 (6 bases). Germline lookup yields CDR1 SGHRS and CDR2 YFSETQ. This CDR3 is built from 15 residues. V dropped 6 bases and J dropped 6 bases, with 18 bases sitting between them. Here the CDR3 reads CASNEPSGGAGELFF. CDR3 in DNA: TGCGCCAGCAACGAGCCCAGCGGAGGGGCCGGGGAGCTGTTTTTT.

The V and J genes are TRBV7-9 and TRBJ2-7, with D possibly being TRBD1 (6 bases). The germline CDR1 and CDR2 sequences are SEHNR and FQNEAQ (reference sequence). The germline V and J ends were trimmed by 5 bases and 2 bases, with 13 bases remaining between them. This CDR3 is 14 amino acids long. CDR3 in amino acids: CASSKAGAPYEQYF. The CDR3 DNA reads TGTGCCAGCAGCAAGGCAGGGGCCCCCTACGAGCAGTACTTC.

This clone appeared a few times. V gene TRBV28 combines with J gene TRBJ2-6, with D uncertain. The V gene's germline CDR1 is MDHEN and CDR2 SYDVKM. Trimming removed 5 bases from V and 0 bases from J, with 8 bases in between. This CDR3 comprises 15 residues. DNA for the CDR3: TGTGCCAGCAGTGTCACCATCTCTGGGGCCAACGTCCTGACTTTC. Translated, it gives CASSVTISGANVLTF. Using reference TRBV28 and TRBJ2-6 for the parts outside the CDR3, the full variable domain is DVKVTQSSRYLVKRTGEKVFLECVQDMDHENMFWYRQDPGLGLRLIYFSYDVKMKEKGDIPEGYSVSREKKERFSLILESASTNQTSMYLCASSVTISGANVLTFGAGSRLTVL.

The sample holds a few counts of this clone. The chain recombines TRBV18 with TRBJ1-2; D unresolved. The CDR3 spans 14 residues. CDR1 and CDR2 from the germline V gene are KGHSH and LQKENI. With 3 bases removed from V and 7 bases from J, the gap between germline ends came to 15 bases. In DNA form, the CDR3 reads TGTGCCAGCTCACCTCGTACCGCCGAGGGTGGCTACACCTTC. As protein: CASSPRTAEGGYTF.